Each of the 13 T cell receptor beta chains below was sequenced from the same sample in a study of blood T cells in healthy people across ages. Together with a sample-barcoded 5' primer, a J-beta primer mix was included in a second PCR lasting roughly 6 to 12 cycles. TCRdb analysed the 5' RACE reads with MiXCR anew, one entry per CDR3 protein. The sample records approximately 780,000 distinct CDR3 sequences, roughly 24% being singletons. The data also belong to a second study, concerning T cells of mothers and their children.

The specimen sequenced was blood. The receptors shown here come from a boy aged 5-17 years in good health.

The V and J genes are TRBV4-3 and TRBJ1-2; 8 nucleotides agree with TRBD1. Germline lookup yields CDR1 LGHNA and CDR2 YSLEER. CDR3 size: 15 residues. J gave up 4 bases and V 2 bases, and 6 bases lay outside the gene matches. CDR3 sequence reads: CASSQPDRAGYGYTF. Here the CDR3 DNA reads TGCGCCAGCAGCCAACCGGACAGGGCTGGCTATGGCTACACCTTC.

The rearrangement joins TRBV7-2 to TRBJ2-3; D not resolved. The CDR3 has 14 amino acids. The V gene lost 2 bases and the J gene lost 4 bases, with 10 bases spanning the gap. Germline V CDR1 and CDR2: SGHTA, FQGNSA. The CDR3 region has the DNA TGTGCCAGCAGCTTACAGATTAGGGCAGATACGCAGTATTTT. Protein: CASSLQIRADTQYF.

In its sample, this clonotype was seen many times. At one boundary the junction diverges from the germline segment, which might be a read error. This sequence joins TRBV27 and TRBJ2-5, with 10 bases aligning to TRBD1. Germline V gives CDR1 MNHEY, CDR2 SMNVEV (reference sequence). CDR3 length: 13 amino acids. In DNA form, the CDR3 reads TGCGCCAGCAGCAGGGACAGGGGTGAGACCCAGTACTTC. The encoded protein is CASSRDRGETQYF.

V gene TRBV10-3 combines with J gene TRBJ2-3; the D call may be TRBD1 or TRBD2 (5 bases each). Germline V gene lookup returns CDR1 ENHRY and CDR2 SYGVKD. There are 15 residues in the CDR3. V was pared by 2 bases and J by 3 bases, with 12 bases between. The CDR3 sequence: CAISEERGRTDTQYF. Written as DNA, the CDR3 is TGTGCCATCAGTGAGGAGAGGGGACGGACAGATACGCAGTATTTT.

The chain employs TRBV10-3 and TRBJ2-3; 8 bases match TRBD2. Germline lookup yields CDR1 ENHRY and CDR2 SYGVKD. V shed 9 bases and J 6 bases; nucleotides not matched to a gene: 5. This CDR3 comprises 12 residues. The CDR3 region is CAIRGGDDTQYF. The DNA of the CDR3 is TGTGCCATACGGGGGGGGGACGATACGCAGTATTTT.

The chain has TRBV20-1 and TRBJ1-2; D is perhaps TRBD1 (5 bases). The CDR3 loop spans 13 amino acids. Trimming removed 3 bases from V and 3 bases from J, with 11 bases in between. The germline gives CDR1 DFQATT, CDR2 SNEGSKA (reference sequence). CDR3 sequence reads: CSASQTTDYGYTF. DNA for the CDR3: TGCAGTGCTAGCCAAACGACAGACTATGGCTACACCTTC.

This clonotype was recorded a few times. J is TRBJ1-5 and V is TRBV5-1, with 7 bases matching TRBD1. This CDR3 is 15 amino acids long. The V gene end was trimmed by 0 bases and the J gene end by 3 bases; junction bases not matched to a gene: 3. Germline assignment: CDR1 SGHRS and CDR2 YFSETQ. CDR3 nucleotides: TGCGCCAGCAGCTTGGGGGGGACAGTCAATCAGCCCCAGCATTTT. It codes for CASSLGGTVNQPQHF. The variable domain in full, with the rest retrieved from reference TRBV5-1 and TRBJ1-5, is KAGVTQTPRYLIKTRGQQVTLSCSPISGHRSVSWYQQTPGQGLQFLFEYFSETQRNKGNFPGRFSGRQFSNSRSEMNVSTLELGDSALYLCASSLGGTVNQPQHFGDGTRLSIL.

The chain is built from TRBV6-5 and TRBJ1-2; 7 bases are a match to TRBD1. Per germline, CDR1 MNHEY and CDR2 SVGAGI. The CDR3 has 14 residues. V was pared by 5 bases and J by 7 bases, with 10 bases of the junction left unmatched. The CDR3 region has the DNA TGTGCCAGCAGTACAGGGGCAAGGCCCTCTGGCTACACCTTC. Its translation: CASSTGARPSGYTF.

V and J are TRBV5-6 and TRBJ2-7; TRBD1 agrees at 7 bases. CDR3 size: 14 residues. Germline assignment: CDR1 SGHDT and CDR2 YYEEEE. J gave up 3 bases and V 3 bases, and 6 bases lay outside the gene matches. The CDR3 bases are TGTGCCAGCAGCTCCCCGGGACAGCGCTACGAGCAGTACTTC. It translates to CASSSPGQRYEQYF. Full variable domain (rest looked up from reference TRBV5-6 and TRBJ2-7): DAGVTQSPTHLIKTRGQQVTLRCSPKSGHDTVSWYQQALGQGPQFIFQYYEEEERQRGNFPDRFSGHQFPNYSSELNVNALLLGDSALYLCASSSPGQRYEQYFGPGTRLTVT.

The sample holds many counts of this clonotype. The rearrangement uses TRBV15 and TRBJ2-5, with D hard to call. Trimming left V 0 bases short and J 5 bases short, with 7 bases between. In germline, CDR1 is LNHNV, CDR2 YYDKDF (reference sequence). The CDR3 contains 13 residues. CDR3 in DNA: TGTGCCACCAGCAGAGATGGGTTGGAGACCCAGTACTTC. It encodes CATSRDGLETQYF.

The CDR3 loop is CASSEQTQYF. The CDR3 region has the DNA TGTGCCAGCAGCGAGCAGACCCAGTACTTC. The chain carries TRBV3-1 and TRBJ2-5; D is unclear. CDR1 LGHDT and CDR2 YNNKEL come from the germline V gene (reference sequence). The CDR3 has 10 residues. V lost 5 bases and J lost 6, with 4 bases in between.

This clonotype was recorded a few times. The rearrangement joins TRBV19 to TRBJ2-5, with TRBD2 matching over 10 bases. Judging by the DNA end, TRBJ2-1 fits better; the J call may be wrong. The germline gives CDR1 LNHDA, CDR2 SQIVND (reference sequence). The CDR3 length is 16 residues. In DNA, the CDR3 is TGTGCCAGTAGTATTCAGCTAGCGGGGGCTCGGGGTGAGCAGTTCTTC. Protein: CASSIQLAGARGEQFF.

This chain joins TRBV6-2 or TRBV6-3 and TRBJ2-7; 7 nucleotides align to TRBD1. The CDR3 contains 14 residues. Germline V gene lookup returns CDR1 MNHEY and CDR2 SVGEGT. V lost 6 bases and J lost 5; bases outside the gene matches: 10. In DNA form, the CDR3 reads TGTGCCAGCAGCCTGACAGGGAAGAGGCACGAGCAGTACTTC. Its protein product is CASSLTGKRHEQYF.